Listed here are 8 T cell receptor beta chains from one sample, sequenced in a study of cytomegalovirus exposure and HLA in healthy donors. The PCR contained 60 Vbeta and 13 Jbeta primers. The method was immunoSEQ multiplex PCR; TCRdb's version includes in-frame clones alone and lacks a portion of them. The table lists 50,000 to 75,000 clones, about 77% of them singletons. Source material: PBMCs. The receptor set was obtained from a man aged 25 to 40 in good health and CMV-seropositive.

J is TRBJ2-3 and V is TRBV7-3; 8 bases are shared with TRBD2. With 2 bases clipped from V and 4 bases from J, the junction kept 11 bases outside the gene matches. The CDR3 length is 17 residues. Germline V gene lookup returns CDR1 SGHTA and CDR2 FQGTGA. The CDR3 loop reads CASSLLGGGMLADTQYF. CDR3 in DNA: TGTGCCAGCAGCTTACTAGGCGGGGGGATGTTGGCAGATACGCAGTATTTT.

The chain uses TRBV7-3 and TRBJ1-1, with D unclear. CDR1 is SGHTA, CDR2 FQGTGA, per germline. V was shortened by 1 base and J by 4 bases, with 16 bases between the two germline ends. There are 16 residues in the CDR3. CDR3 sequence reads: CASSLSGTGGSTEAFF. CDR3 nucleotides: TGTGCCAGCAGCTTAAGCGGTACTGGAGGGAGCACTGAAGCTTTCTTT.

The chain uses TRBV7-8 and TRBJ1-2; TRBD1 agrees at 7 bases. The CDR3 is 16 amino acids. V was pared by 1 base and J by 5 bases, with 10 bases of the junction left unmatched. Germline CDR1 SGHVS, CDR2 FQNEAQ. As DNA, the CDR3 is TGTGCCAGCAGCTTAGGGGATTCGGGGACAGTTTATGGCTACACCTTC. Amino acid sequence: CASSLGDSGTVYGYTF.

The rearrangement uses TRBV28 and TRBJ2-2, with no clear D. This CDR3 comprises 12 residues. CDR1 MDHEN and CDR2 SYDVKM come from the germline V gene. The V gene lost 6 bases and the J gene lost 7 bases, with 9 bases spanning the gap. CDR3 sequence: CASSTRLGELFF. CDR3 coding DNA: TGTGCCAGCAGCACTCGCCTCGGGGAGCTGTTTTTT.

CDR3 sequence: CASSTPSTGGRGYTF. The CDR3 nucleotides are TGTGCCAGCAGCACTCCTTCGACAGGGGGGAGAGGCTACACCTTC. The chain combines TRBV28 with TRBJ1-2; 9 nucleotides agree with TRBD1. CDR3 size: 15 residues. V lost 6 bases, J lost 8 bases, and 13 bases stayed unmatched. Germline V lookup: CDR1 MDHEN, CDR2 SYDVKM.

The chain recombines TRBV6-1 with TRBJ2-2; 7 nucleotides match TRBD1. CDR1 is MNHNS, CDR2 SASEGT, per germline. The CDR3 is 15 residues long. Losses at the gene ends were 6 bases for V and 5 bases for J; bases not matched to a gene: 9. The CDR3 reads CASRVSMTGTGELFF. CDR3 coding DNA: TGTGCCAGCAGAGTTAGCATGACAGGGACCGGGGAGCTGTTTTTT.

V and J are TRBV27 and TRBJ2-3; D unclear. The ends were cut back, 5 bases at V and 7 bases at J, with 13 bases in the middle. The CDR3 consists of 13 residues. The germline V gene has CDR1 MNHEY and CDR2 SMNVEV (reference sequence). The CDR3 region is CASSDPPAHTQYF. CDR3 sequence (DNA): TGTGCCAGCAGTGACCCCCCAGCGCATACGCAGTATTTT.

The rearrangement links TRBV7-2 to TRBJ2-5; D may be TRBD2 (5 bases). The CDR3 has 13 residues. V was trimmed by 5 bases and J by 5 bases, leaving 12 bases between them. The germline CDR1 and CDR2 sequences are SGHTA and FQGNSA. DNA of the CDR3: TGTGCCAGCAGCCGGGGTCGAGGGGAGACCCAGTACTTC. Protein product: CASSRGRGETQYF. The full variable domain, rest sourced from reference TRBV7-2 and TRBJ2-5, is GAGVSQSPSNKVTEKGKDVELRCDPISGHTALYWYRQSLGQGLEFLIYFQGNSAPDKSGLPSDRFSAERTGGSVSTLTIQRTQQEDSAVYLCASSRGRGETQYFGPGTRLLVL.